This entry is about one TCR beta chain. This CDR3 has 15 amino acids. Trimming removed 8 bases from V and 4 bases from J; junction bases left unmatched: 11. This record belongs to a study of cytomegalovirus exposure and HLA in healthy donors. The study ran its PCR with 60 Vbeta and 13 Jbeta primers. Repertoires were generated with immunoSEQ multiplex PCR, while TCRdb's copy carries only in-frame clones and drops some. The sample has 150,000 to 200,000 clones; around four fifths are singletons. The J gene is TRBJ2-3, the V gene TRBV5-3; 9 bases line up with TRBD2. TRBV5-3 is known as an ORF, though its function is uncertain. The sequence was collected from a man between 18 and 35 years old in good health and CMV-seropositive. Specimen: PBMCs. The CDR3 coding sequence is TGTGCCAGCCATCGCGGGGGGGGACCCCCAGATACGCAGTATTTT. It specifies CASHRGGGPPDTQYF.